This T cell receptor beta chain came from a study of T cells in tumors after PD-1 blockade. Libraries were prepared by immunoSEQ multiplex PCR; TCRdb keeps only in-frame clonotypes and omits some of them. The sample yields 54,000 or so clones, around four fifths seen once. The CDR3 runs 12 residues. The germline gives CDR1 SQVTM, CDR2 ANQGSEA. V was cut by 8 bases and J by 2 bases, with 10 bases left in between. Source: PBMCs, taken before anti-PD-1 treatment. This clonotype was sampled from a human donor with basal cell carcinoma. V gene TRBV29-1 combines with J gene TRBJ1-3; possible D gene TRBD1, 6 bases. The CDR3 reads CSYRVTGNTIYF. Here the CDR3 DNA reads TGCAGCTACAGGGTAACTGGAAACACCATATATTTT.